This TCR beta chain was observed in a study of T cell responses to AZD1222 COVID-19 vaccine. General observations from the study: Increases in Spike-specific TCR breadth and depth were seen after two AZD1222 doses. Spike as a whole was targeted by vaccine-associated CD4 TCRs, dominant at 160-218 and 743-854. Most donors were white British, females outnumbered males, and clonal diversity was possibly underestimated.

Of note for this clone: Antigen unknown.

Sequencing was performed with immunoSEQ multiplex PCR; in TCRdb, only in-frame clones are kept and a portion is missing. The sample includes about 120,000 clones, about nine tenths of them seen just once. The CDR3 loop spans 15 amino acids. The germline V and J ends were trimmed by 3 bases and 1 base, with 13 bases remaining between them. Germline lookup yields CDR1 SGHNT and CDR2 YYREEE (reference sequence). This sequence originates from an adult who received the MenACWY meningococcal vaccine as a control. V is TRBV5-4 and J is TRBJ1-1; D possibly corresponds to TRBD1 (6 bases). Material: peripheral blood, obtained 28 days after the second dose of the MenACWY control vaccine. CDR3 coding DNA: TGTGCCAGCAGCTGGGAACCACAGGGGAACACTGAAGCTTTCTTT. Residues: CASSWEPQGNTEAFF. The whole variable domain, remainder taken from reference TRBV5-4 and TRBJ1-1, is ETGVTQSPTHLIKTRGQQVTLRCSSQSGHNTVSWYQQALGQGPQFIFQYYREEENGRGNFPPRFSGLQFPNYSSELNVNALELDDSALYLCASSWEPQGNTEAFFGQGTRLTVV.